Here is one T cell receptor beta chain with its context. Its antigen is currently not known. There are no base qualities to consult, and no much larger clone falls within one base. The cohort was made up of 666 healthy bone marrow donors. All cohort members were sampled while nominally healthy, although unrecorded immune exposures were likely present. The donor was CMV seropositive and belonged to the group of more than 250 seropositive cohort members. Each donor provided a peripheral blood sample, and peripheral blood mononuclear cells were used for TCR beta sequencing. The Qiagen DNeasy Blood Extraction Kit was used to extract genomic DNA from the blood cell samples. V is pruned by 5 bases and J by 4 bases, leaving 7 bases of the junction without a gene match. CDR1 and CDR2 are drawn from the germline V gene (reference sequence): MNHEY, SMNVEV. The CDR3 has 15 amino acids, counting the end cysteine and phenylalanine. The CDR3 DNA has 45 bases and is translated from base 1.

Library creation used the immunoSEQ multiplex PCR assay. A mixture of 60 forward primers for TCR Vbeta segments and 13 reverse primers for TCR Jbeta segments was used in the multiplex PCR. The CDR3 region of rearranged TCR beta genes was amplified from genomic DNA with a multiplex PCR assay. The Illumina HiSeq System was used to sequence the amplified TCR beta libraries as 87-base-pair reads. The study's own analysis went as follows. Across the roughly 640 repertoires, a later analysis counted 75 million to 90 million unique TCR beta chains, some 11 million of which were shared by at least two donors. Raw reads were error-corrected and collapsed into unique sequences by a nearest-neighbor algorithm in which closely related sequences were merged to remove PCR and sequencing errors. To assign V, D and J gene segments, CDR3 sequences were aligned to IMGT reference sequences. For a sequence to be retained, a match of at least six nucleotides was required to both a V gene segment and a J gene segment. Rearrangements were classified as productive when the CDR3 lacked stop codons and remained in frame with V and J, and all other rearrangements were classified as non-productive. CDR3 was defined by IMGT convention, running from the second conserved V-encoded cysteine to the conserved J-encoded phenylalanine. The earlier analysis of 500 to 600 of the donors excluded sequences that lacked an unambiguous match to a single V gene segment. In an earlier analysis of 587 of the donors, V segments were called functional above 56.7% productive rearrangements and were called segregating when the between-donor standard deviation exceeded 5%. A statistical classification framework was built to diagnose cytomegalovirus status from the catalog of TCR beta chain sequences. A later analysis assigned V and J genes by comparing TCR nucleotide sequences with IMGT/GENE-DB human TR gene sequences. Using the TCRdist pipeline, a later analysis assigned CDR3 sequences along with most-parsimonious VDJ recombination scenarios. In a later analysis, each TCR beta chain was defined by its CDR3 amino acid sequence together with its V-gene family, and reads lacking a unique V-gene family were excluded. In a later analysis, nearly 600 highly shared, low-generation-probability nucleotide sequences were removed to address suspected cross-contamination and a sequencing artifact. A later analysis calculated a clonal expansion index for each public chain from normalized within-repertoire ranks of inferred template counts. A later analysis computed generation probabilities with a VDJ recombination model fitted to out-of-frame rearrangements, and checked the results against IGoR. A later analysis scored TCR-TCR, TCR-HLA and TCR-CMV co-occurrence with hypergeometric tests, applying a repertoire-size bias correction to TCR pairs. In a later analysis, false discovery rates were estimated by permuting HLA or CMV assignments 20 times. In a later analysis, co-occurring TCRs were grouped using DBSCAN, with TCRdist sequence similarity added in when clustering inside HLA-allele-positive subsets. For co-occurrence clustering, repertoires with fewer than 30,000 or more than 120,000 public chains were excluded, along with 5 or 6 repertoires with anomalous nucleotide sharing. In its TCRdb copy, this immuneACCESS table keeps in-frame sequences only and misses some clones. Where compared with another copy, unresolved V genes explain less than half of these, and the others have no known cause. V, J and clone size derive from that table, while D and trimming were established from the DNA sequence. Across this sample there are hundreds of thousands of clones, with around 76% seen only once. 6% of the sample is taken by the ten largest.

The sample belongs to a study of cytomegalovirus exposure and HLA in healthy donors (dated by TCRdb to about 2017). For the study in its entirety: According to an earlier analysis of a few hundred of the donors, about 170 million T cells yielded over 100 million unique TCR beta sequences and around 280 Gb of sequence data. In addition to the first cohort of several hundred subjects, a separate validation cohort of some 120 different subjects was used. The study combined high-throughput TCR immunosequencing, statistical association of individual TCRs with disease status, and machine learning to predict cytomegalovirus infection status. Rather than using new phenotypic data, the later analysis identified candidate immune exposures from TCR beta sequences and from how often those sequences occurred across donors. Roughly five DR-DQ haplotypes were handled as single units for association and clustering because linkage in the cohort was strong. Across approximately 420 genotyped donors of the cohort, an average of about 240,000 unique TCR beta nucleotide sequences per donor were sequenced, and roughly 18% of those sequences were non-productive. Typing coverage varied by locus: about 620-630 donors for A, B, C, DRB1 and DQB1; about 520 for DQA1; some 610 for DPA1; around 450 for DPB1. HLA typing included class I and class II loci at four-digit resolution. Alongside the repertoire data, information on donor age, sex, ethnicity and CMV serostatus was compiled. A later analysis re-analyzed previously published TCR beta repertoires from 550 to 700 donors and added high-resolution HLA genotyping to study TCR occurrence patterns. Among the approximately 420 genotyped donors, around 81% belonged to the genetic ancestry cluster associated with self-reported Caucasian donors. To decide whether each TCR beta V gene segment behaved as functional or pseudogenic, an earlier analysis of some 600 of the donors relied on high-throughput TCR beta sequencing. The study aimed to test whether cataloging public T cell receptors could reveal signatures of past pathogen exposure. All discovery cohort repertoires had been generated on a single sequencing platform. The study profiled the T cell repertoires of hundreds of subjects by immunosequencing and related them to cytomegalovirus serostatus. A later genetic analysis used genome-wide SNP genotypes for about 60% of the roughly 700 donors, treating that subset as a discovery cohort. About 280 gigabases of sequencing data and about 92 million unique TCR sequences made up an early release that covered several hundred HLA-typed donors.

The full study reports these points: Three of the identified cytomegalovirus-associated TCR beta chains were confirmed in vitro to be specific for cytomegalovirus antigens. Because some donors lacked HLA typing at each locus, the association tests relied only on the typed subset. An earlier analysis of around 600 of the donors showed that most TCR beta V segments appeared in productive rearrangements either about 90% or about 30% of the time, which broadly matched IMGT annotations. The only immune exposure information available for the cohort was CMV serostatus. Because the 87-base-pair reads could not distinguish some IMGT-functional V segments, including TRBV6-2 and TRBV6-3, those segments were excluded. Cytomegalovirus status was reported to be diagnosed by the classifier with high specificity and sensitivity in both the original and validation cohorts. According to a later analysis, TCR association rates differed among HLA loci, with DRB1 alleles showing the most associated TCRs and HLA-C alleles showing the fewest. A further reported finding was that TCR beta sequences accurately predicted the HLA-A and HLA-B alleles for most subjects in the first cohort. In a later analysis, HLA-associated TCR beta chains showed more clonal expansion and lower generation probabilities than non-associated chains that were equally common. Linkage disequilibrium might explain the correlated functional status among segregating V segments, but an unknown experimental factor could not be excluded. In this cohort, only TCR beta chains were sequenced, and detectable features were limited by the absence of alpha or paired-chain data. Most CMV-associated TCR beta chains appeared to be HLA-restricted in a later analysis, and the HLA associations seemed to be driven largely by CMV exposure. A group of highly shared sequence variants was considered likely to be a technical artifact of the sequencing pipeline. Most TCR sequences were observed very rarely across donors, whereas some public TCRs were present in many individuals. Assigning TCR associations to individual alleles was difficult when HLA alleles, especially DR and DQ, strongly co-occurred. The presence/absence analyses assumed that sequencing depth was roughly uniform across donors, and that assumption may not be true. In a later analysis, some 18,000 TCR beta sequences were associated with specific HLA alleles at a false discovery rate of 0.05. V-gene and J-gene trimming of TCR beta chains was associated with a missense DCLRE1C variant in a later genetic analysis, and the association was replicated in an independent cohort. It was suggested by the authors that the approach could potentially be generalized to other disease states and immunological phenotypes. Several of the top co-occurrence clusters appeared to be linked to parvovirus B19, influenza, CMV and Epstein-Barr virus, according to a later analysis. Because counts were too low, some 17 rarely observed V segments, including chromosome 9 orphons, were left out of the earlier analysis of about 500 of the donors. Compared with the 666-donor mean, donors in an Asian-associated ancestry cluster had fewer N-insertions in productive TCRs, according to a later genetic analysis. The study gave a list of about 160 TCR beta chains associated with cytomegalovirus.

The chain is assembled from TRBV27 and TRBJ2-3, and TRBD1 aligns with 9 junction nucleotides. This clonotype was obtained from a man in his forties in good health and CMV-seropositive. The specimen was PBMCs. The nucleotide sequence is TGTGCCAGCAGTACGGGGACAGGGAGTGCAGATACGCAGTATTTT. The resulting protein is CASSTGTGSADTQYF.